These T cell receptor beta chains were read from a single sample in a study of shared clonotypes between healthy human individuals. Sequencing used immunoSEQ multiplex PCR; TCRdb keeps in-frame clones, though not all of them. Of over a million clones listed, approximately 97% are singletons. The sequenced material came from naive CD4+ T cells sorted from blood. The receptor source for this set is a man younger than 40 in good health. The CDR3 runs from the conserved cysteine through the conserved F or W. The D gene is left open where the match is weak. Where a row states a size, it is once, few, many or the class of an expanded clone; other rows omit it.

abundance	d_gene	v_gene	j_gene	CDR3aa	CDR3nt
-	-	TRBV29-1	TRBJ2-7	CSVENSGGALYEQYF	TGCAGCGTTGAAAACAGCGGAGGGGCCTTGTACGAGCAGTACTTC
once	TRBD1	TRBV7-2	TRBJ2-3	CASSFNRGSTDTQYF	TGTGCCAGCAGCTTTAACAGGGGGAGCACAGATACGCAGTATTTT
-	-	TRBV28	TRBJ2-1	CASSFPGHKQFF	TGTGCCAGCAGTTTCCCAGGACATAAGCAGTTCTTC
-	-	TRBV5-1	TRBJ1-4	CASSLAGEKLFF	TGCGCCAGCAGCTTGGCAGGTGAAAAACTGTTTTTT
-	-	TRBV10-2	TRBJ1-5	CASSEPYSNQPQHF	TGCGCCAGCAGTGAGCCATACAGCAATCAGCCCCAGCATTTT
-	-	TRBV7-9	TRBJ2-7	CASSLGLALHEQYF	TGTGCCAGCAGCTTGGGTCTAGCGCTCCACGAGCAGTACTTC
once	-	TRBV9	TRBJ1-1	CASSVMQVNTEAFF	TGTGCCAGCAGCGTAATGCAAGTGAACACTGAAGCTTTCTTT
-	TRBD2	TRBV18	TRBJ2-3	CASSPLAGGFGSTDTQYF	TGTGCCAGCTCACCACTAGCGGGAGGATTCGGAAGCACCGATACGCAGTATTTT
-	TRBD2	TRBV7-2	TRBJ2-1	CASSNRGSGTYNEQFF	TGTGCCAGCAGCAATAGAGGTAGCGGGACCTACAATGAGCAGTTCTTC
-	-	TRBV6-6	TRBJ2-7	CASTPSSYEQYF	TGTGCCAGCACCCCATCCTCCTACGAGCAGTACTTC
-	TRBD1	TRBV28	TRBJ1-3	CASSLTGVNGNTIYF	TGTGCCAGCAGTTTGACAGGGGTAAATGGAAACACCATATATTTT
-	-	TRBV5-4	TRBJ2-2	CASSLTGSNTGELFF	TGTGCCAGCAGCTTGACAGGCTCAAACACCGGGGAGCTGTTTTTT
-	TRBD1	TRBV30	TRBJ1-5	CAWSAFMPGQGNQPQHF	TGTGCCTGGAGCGCTTTTATGCCGGGACAGGGGAATCAGCCCCAGCATTTT